The 3 T cell receptor beta chains below all came from one sample that was sequenced in a study of T cell responses to AZD1222 COVID-19 vaccine. Only in-frame clones appear in the TCRdb table, and some are missing; sequencing was by immunoSEQ multiplex PCR. The repertoire holds about 100,000 clones, approximately 91% seen once, with roughly 1.7% in the top ten. The specimen was peripheral blood, collected on day 0 of AZD1222 vaccination. The receptors come from an adult in good health.

The chain couples TRBV11-2 to TRBJ1-5; a weak D match, TRBD1 (5 bases). CDR1 is SGHAT, CDR2 FQNNGV, per germline. The length of the CDR3 is 14 residues. V was cut by 5 bases and J by 3 bases, with 11 bases left in between. The CDR3 bases are TGTGCCAGCAGCCCAACAGGTTCCAATCAGCCCCAGCATTTT. It is translated as CASSPTGSNQPQHF. Drawing the rest from reference TRBV11-2 and TRBJ1-5, the complete variable domain is EAGVAQSPRYKIIEKRQSVAFWCNPISGHATLYWYQQILGQGPKLLIQFQNNGVVDDSQLPKDRFSAERLKGVDSTLKIQPAKLEDSAVYLCASSPTGSNQPQHFGDGTRLSIL.

This chain links TRBV4-1 with TRBJ1-3; D is perhaps TRBD1 (5 bases). Germline V gene lookup returns CDR1 MGHRA and CDR2 YSYEKL. The V and J ends lost 2 bases and 1 base respectively, with 9 bases between them. This CDR3 spans 15 amino acids. The CDR3 sequence is CASSQRRGSGNTIYF. The CDR3 DNA is TGCGCCAGCAGCCAACGAAGGGGATCTGGAAACACCATATATTTT.

This clone has a single count. The chain carries TRBV18 and TRBJ1-4; 8 positions agree with TRBD1. Germline CDR1 is KGHSH and CDR2 is LQKENI. The CDR3 contains 15 residues. Trimming cost V 3 bases and J 5 bases; bases outside gene matches: 5. The CDR3 DNA is TGTGCCAGCTCACCGAGACAGGGGCGGAATGAAAAACTGTTTTTT. Translation gives CASSPRQGRNEKLFF. Based on the CDR3 plus reference TRBV18 and TRBJ1-4, the full variable domain is NAGVMQNPRHLVRRRGQEARLRCSPMKGHSHVYWYRQLPEEGLKFMVYLQKENIIDESGMPKERFSAEFPKEGPSILRIQQVVRGDSAAYFCASSPRQGRNEKLFFGSGTQLSVL.